The clone carrying this T cell receptor (beta chain) was recorded at least ten times. Antigen unknown. Individual cDNA molecules received unique molecular identifiers in the library. The authors' processing: Over 95,000 TCRs per sample was the median, with a range of about 20,000 to 690,600. MiXCR, run by TCRdb on the RACE reads, gives a single entry per CDR3 protein. The V and J calls reflect TCRdb's pipeline rather than the authors' work. The table includes some 50,000 distinct CDR3 sequences, less than 4.5% detected once. CDR1 SEHNR and CDR2 FQNEAQ come from the germline V gene (reference sequence). J was trimmed by 3 bases and V by 2 bases; bases with no gene match: 15. The CDR3 covers 19 residues. Time point indicated: healthy volunteer bleed at 2 weeks. Researchers extracted total RNA from unfractionated whole blood. The data are from a study of human T cells and chemical hapten exposure. Study information: Per-sample TCR yield variation was attributed mainly to small pooled library volume differences. Notes on the study in general: TCRs exceeding a frequency of 1 in 1000 stayed unchanged under DPC sensitization.

The chain links TRBV7-9 to TRBJ2-1, with TRBD2 matching over 8 bases. The sequence derives from a human donor in good health. Some clones in this sample may be carry-over from other donors' samples. The sample consisted of whole blood. CDR3 region: CASSLLAGIGVIGYNEQFF. The CDR3 nucleotides read TGTGCCAGCAGCTTACTAGCGGGCATCGGAGTAATTGGCTACAATGAGCAGTTCTTC.